These T cell receptor beta chains were read from a single sample in a study of T cells in Graves' hyperthyroidism and ophthalmopathy. One entry per CDR3 protein results from TCRdb running MiXCR on the multiplex PCR reads. The sample records about 560,000 distinct CDR3 sequences, approximately 44% being singletons. The sample was peripheral blood or thyroid tissue (not recorded which). All receptors come from a woman under 30 with Graves' hyperthyroidism. The CDR3 runs from the conserved cysteine through the conserved F or W. Each record gives: clone size, J gene, V gene, D gene, CDR3 DNA, CDR3 protein. D genes are given only for firm matches. Expanded clones get a size class; other rows say once, few or many, or leave the size out.

>many|TRBJ2-7|TRBV7-2|NA
TGTGCCAGCAGCTCCGTAGCGACCTCCTACGAGCAGTACTTC
CASSSVATSYEQYF
>NA|TRBJ1-2|TRBV2|NA
TGTGCCAGCAGAAACCGGACAGCTAACTATGGCTACACCTTC
CASRNRTANYGYTF
>NA|TRBJ1-3|TRBV9|NA
TGTGCCAGCAGCGTAGGAGTCGGAAACACCATATATTTT
CASSVGVGNTIYF
>NA|TRBJ1-6|TRBV25-1|NA
TGTGCCAGCCGGACAGCAGTCTATAATTCACCCCTCCACTTT
CASRTAVYNSPLHF
>NA|TRBJ1-4|TRBV15|NA
TGTGCCACCAGCAGAGGGGCAGGGGATGACACCGAAAAACTGTTTTTT
CATSRGAGDDTEKLFF
>NA|TRBJ1-1|TRBV25-1|NA
TGTGCCAGCCCGAAGACGAAGAGCGACACTGAAGCTTTCTTT
CASPKTKSDTEAFF
>NA|TRBJ1-1|TRBV20-1|NA
TGCAGTGCTAGGCGGGGGGGACCCTACACTGAAGCTTTCTTT
CSARRGGPYTEAFF
>many|TRBJ2-6|TRBV29-1|NA
TGCAGCGTTGTTGACTCTTCTGGGGCCAACGTCCTGACTTTC
CSVVDSSGANVLTF
>NA|TRBJ1-1|TRBV7-2|TRBD1
TGTGCCAGCAGCTTAGCGGGACAGGTATCATTTGGGAACACTGAAGCTTTCTTT
CASSLAGQVSFGNTEAFF
>few|TRBJ2-7|TRBV7-2|NA
TGTGCCAGCACGGTCCTAGCAAGTCGCGAGCAGTACTTC
CASTVLASREQYF
>few|TRBJ2-7|TRBV7-6|TRBD1
TGTGCCAGCAGCTTAGGACCTGGACAGGGCCTTGGCGAGCAGTACTTC
CASSLGPGQGLGEQYF
>NA|TRBJ1-2|TRBV2|NA
TGTGCCAGTGGGGCGGACAGATCGGGTGGCTACACCTTC
CASGADRSGGYTF
>many|TRBJ1-2|TRBV15|NA
TGTGCCACCAGCAGAGATATCGGACAGTACTATGGCTACACCTTC
CATSRDIGQYYGYTF
>many|TRBJ1-1|TRBV10-3|TRBD1
TGTGCCATCAGTGAGGCCGGGACAGAGAACACTGAAGCTTTCTTT
CAISEAGTENTEAFF
>NA|TRBJ2-2|TRBV9|TRBD2
TGTGCCAGCAGCGTATCTAGCGGGAGCACCGGGGAGCTGTTTTTT
CASSVSSGSTGELFF
>NA|TRBJ2-2|TRBV6-4|NA
TGTGCCAGCAGTGACTCGATTGGGGGGAACACCGGGGAGCTGTTTTTT
CASSDSIGGNTGELFF
>many|TRBJ1-2|TRBV2|NA
TGTGCCAGCAATCTCGGACAATCTGATGGCTACACCTTC
CASNLGQSDGYTF
>NA|TRBJ1-4|TRBV2|NA
TGTGCCACTGAGACGACAACTAATGAAAAACTGTTTTTT
CATETTTNEKLFF
>many|TRBJ2-6|TRBV7-6|NA
TGTGCCAGCAGCTTAGCCCCGCACTCTGGGGCCAACGTCCTGACTTTC
CASSLAPHSGANVLTF
>NA|TRBJ2-7|TRBV10-3|NA
TGTGCCATCAGTCTCGGGGTCGAGCAGTACTTC
CAISLGVEQYF
>many|TRBJ1-5|TRBV24-1|NA
TGTGCCACCAGTACTGGGACGCGGACCGATCAGCCCCAGCATTTT
CATSTGTRTDQPQHF
>few|TRBJ1-3|TRBV2|NA
TGTGCCAGCAGTGAACTGGGCTCGGTCTCTAGCTCTGGAAACACCATATATTTT
CASSELGSVSSSGNTIYF
>NA|TRBJ2-7|TRBV7-9|TRBD2
TGTGCCAGCAGCTTACGAACTAGCGGGAGCGCCTACGAGCAGTACTTC
CASSLRTSGSAYEQYF
>many|TRBJ2-2|TRBV2|NA
TGTGCCAGCAGGCTAAGGACGGACACCGGGGAGCTGTTTTTT
CASRLRTDTGELFF
>NA|TRBJ1-2|TRBV19|NA
TGTGCCAGTAGCCTTCAGACCGCTTTCTATGGCTACACCTTC
CASSLQTAFYGYTF
>NA|TRBJ2-7|TRBV6-5|NA
TGTGCCAGCAGTTACACCGAGAGCTACGAGCAGTACTTC
CASSYTESYEQYF
>NA|TRBJ2-5|TRBV24-1|TRBD1
TGCGCCACCAGTAGTATAGGAGGGACAGGCGTCCAAGAGACCCAGTACTTC
CATSSIGGTGVQETQYF
>NA|TRBJ1-1|TRBV29-1|TRBD1
TGCAGCGTGGTCACCGGGACAGCGGATGAAGCTTTCTTT
CSVVTGTADEAFF
>NA|TRBJ1-2|TRBV29-1|NA
TGCAGCGTAGCCCCGGGGGACTATGGCTACACCTTC
CSVAPGDYGYTF
>NA|TRBJ1-5|TRBV2|NA
TGTGCCAGCAGTGAACTAGTCCCCCAGCCCCAGCATTTT
CASSELVPQPQHF
>NA|TRBJ1-2|TRBV7-9|TRBD1
TGTGCCAGCAGTTCCAACAGGGGTTATGGCTACACCTTC
CASSSNRGYGYTF
>NA|TRBJ1-5|TRBV10-3|NA
TGTGCCATCAGTGAGTCTTGGACGGTCTCCCTTGGCAATCAGCCCCAGCATTTT
CAISESWTVSLGNQPQHF
>NA|TRBJ1-2|TRBV25-1|TRBD1
TGTGCCAGCAGCCAAAATACAGGGGGCGGCTACACCTTC
CASSQNTGGGYTF
>once|TRBJ1-2|TRBV2|NA
TGTGCCAGCAGCGTTGACGACGTCCGGGGCTACACCTTC
CASSVDDVRGYTF
>few|TRBJ1-4|TRBV10-3|TRBD1
TGTGCCAGCAGTCCGTGGACAGGGCGGAATGAAAAACTGTTTTTT
CASSPWTGRNEKLFF
>NA|TRBJ1-2|TRBV7-9|NA
TGTGCCAGCAGCCCGGAGTGGAAGGGACCCTATGGCTACACCTTC
CASSPEWKGPYGYTF
>NA|TRBJ1-5|TRBV2|NA
TGTGCCAGCAGTGCCGAGCCCGGGGTGACCCCTAACCAGCATTTT
CASSAEPGVTPNQHF
>few|TRBJ1-1|TRBV5-1|NA
TGCGCCAGCAGCCGACAGGAGGACGGCAAATCTTTCTTT
CASSRQEDGKSFF
>NA|TRBJ1-2|TRBV7-9|TRBD1
TGTGCCAGCAGACTCGACAGGGAGGATGGCTACACCTTC
CASRLDREDGYTF
>NA|TRBJ2-7|TRBV6-1|NA
TGTGCCAGCAGCTTGGCCGCCTACAAGCAGTACTTC
CASSLAAYKQYF
>many|TRBJ1-2|TRBV10-3|NA
TGTGCCATCAGTGTCGGTATAGGACAGAGCTATGGCTACACCTTC
CAISVGIGQSYGYTF
>NA|TRBJ2-7|TRBV7-2|NA
TGTGCCAGCAGCTCCCCGGACGAGAACTACGAGCAGTACTTC
CASSSPDENYEQYF
>NA|TRBJ1-3|TRBV2|NA
TGTGCCAGCAGCTCGGACACGTTCTCTGGAAACACCATATATTTT
CASSSDTFSGNTIYF
>once|TRBJ1-2|TRBV10-3|TRBD1
TGTGCCATCAGTGAAGAGGGGACAGGGGATGGGGGCTACACCTTC
CAISEEGTGDGGYTF
>NA|TRBJ1-2|TRBV20-1|TRBD1
TGCAGTGCTTCTCTGCGGCAGGGGGAGGGCTACACCTTC
CSASLRQGEGYTF